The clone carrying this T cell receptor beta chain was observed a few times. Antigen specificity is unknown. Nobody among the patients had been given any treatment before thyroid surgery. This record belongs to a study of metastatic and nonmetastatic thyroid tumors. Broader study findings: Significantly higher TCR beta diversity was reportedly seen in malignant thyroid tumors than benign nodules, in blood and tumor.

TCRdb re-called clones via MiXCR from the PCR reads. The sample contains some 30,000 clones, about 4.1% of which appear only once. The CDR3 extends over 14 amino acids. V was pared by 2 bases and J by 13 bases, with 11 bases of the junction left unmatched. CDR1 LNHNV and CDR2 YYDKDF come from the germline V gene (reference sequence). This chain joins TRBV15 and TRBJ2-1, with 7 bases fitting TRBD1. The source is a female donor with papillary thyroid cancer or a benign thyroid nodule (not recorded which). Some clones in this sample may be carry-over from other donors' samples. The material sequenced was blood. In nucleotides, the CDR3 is TGTGCCACCAGCAGAAGGACAGGTCTCAATTATCAGTTCTTC. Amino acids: CATSRRTGLNYQFF. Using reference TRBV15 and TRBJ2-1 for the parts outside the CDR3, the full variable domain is DAMVIQNPRYQVTQFGKPVTLSCSQTLNHNVMYWYQQKSSQAPKLLFHYYDKDFNNEADTPDNFQSRRPNTSFCFLDIRSPGLGDTAMYLCATSRRTGLNYQFFGPGTRLTVL.